The 7 T cell receptor beta chains below were found in one sample sequenced in a study of blood T cell repertoires in COVID-19. Libraries were prepared by immunoSEQ multiplex PCR; TCRdb keeps only in-frame clonotypes and omits some of them. The sample consists of roughly 280,000 clones, 86% of them appearing once. Material for sequencing was peripheral blood. All receptors derive from a young man with active or convalescent COVID-19.

The gene calls are TRBV3-1 (or the pseudogene TRBV3-2) and TRBJ1-1; D gene unclear. This CDR3 has 15 residues. V was pared by 4 bases and J by 0 bases, with 12 bases between. Germline V gene data show CDR1 as LGHDT and CDR2 as YNNKEL (reference sequence). This chain's CDR3 is CASSPLEEMNTEAFF. The CDR3 DNA follows: TGTGCCAGCAGCCCACTAGAGGAAATGAACACTGAAGCTTTCTTT.

The chain is built from TRBV15 and TRBJ2-5; no firm D call. The CDR3 contains 14 residues. The V and J ends lost 0 bases and 4 bases respectively, with 9 bases between them. Germline V lookup: CDR1 LNHNV, CDR2 YYDKDF (reference sequence). CDR3 nucleotide sequence: TGTGCCACCAGCAGAGATACGCGTGGAGAGACCCAGTACTTC. Translation: CATSRDTRGETQYF.

The rearrangement links TRBV19 to TRBJ2-7; 10 bases line up with TRBD1. Germline CDR1 reads LNHDA; CDR2 reads SQIVND (reference sequence). This CDR3 has 17 amino acids. V gave up 7 bases and J gave up 4 bases; unmatched junction bases: 16. This chain's CDR3 is CASTLRMGDRGTYEQYF. For the CDR3, the DNA is TGTGCCAGTACCCTGAGGATGGGGGACAGGGGAACGTACGAGCAGTACTTC.

This chain links TRBV6-2 or TRBV6-3 with TRBJ1-2, with D possibly TRBD1 on 6 matching bases. V was shortened by 0 bases and J by 6 bases, with 8 bases between the two germline ends. Germline V CDR1 and CDR2: MNHEY, SVGEGT. The CDR3 consists of 13 residues. CDR3: CASSYSGTHGYTF. CDR3 bases: TGTGCCAGCAGTTACTCGGGGACACATGGCTACACCTTC.

The V and J genes are TRBV6-2 or TRBV6-3 and TRBJ2-3; 7 bases line up with TRBD2. V shed 4 bases, J shed 2 bases, and the junction held 6 bases outside the gene matches. CDR1 MNHEY and CDR2 SVGEGT come from the germline V gene. CDR3 size: 15 residues. This CDR3 reads CASSSRGDYTDTQYF. CDR3 bases: TGTGCCAGCAGTTCACGGGGGGACTACACAGATACGCAGTATTTT.

V is TRBV5-4 and J is TRBJ1-2; 11 bases align to TRBD1. The CDR3 is made up of 15 amino acids. Unmatched junction bases numbered 11, after V lost 7 bases and J lost 6 bases. CDR1 and CDR2 (germline): SGHNT, YYREEE (reference sequence). DNA of the CDR3: TGTGCCAGCGGCAGGACAGGGGGCGAGGGGGATGGCTACACCTTC. Protein sequence: CASGRTGGEGDGYTF.

This chain uses TRBV27 with TRBJ2-7; weak D call: TRBD2 (5 bases). The V end was cut by 10 bases, the J end by 3 bases, with 10 bases between. CDR3 size: 11 residues. CDR1 is MNHEY and CDR2 is SMNVEV in the germline V gene (reference sequence). The CDR3 DNA reads as TGTGCCACCGGAGGTGACTACGAGCAGTACTTC. Protein: CATGGDYEQYF.